A single sample gave rise to the 27 T cell receptor beta chains below, sequenced in a study of T cells in Graves' hyperthyroidism and ophthalmopathy. Amplification targeted TCR beta CDR3 regions from RNA transcripts. HTBI primers drove first-round RT-PCR of the TCR CDR3. One entry per CDR3 protein, called by TCRdb with MiXCR from the multiplex PCR reads. There are about 410,000 distinct CDR3 sequences in the sample; approximately 14% occur only once, and roughly 13% lies in the top ten. Sequenced sample: blood. All receptors come from a man between 18 and 35 years old with Graves' ophthalmopathy.

Ten or more counts support this clonotype. V is TRBV7-9 and J is TRBJ2-7; D possibly corresponds to TRBD1 (6 bases). CDR1 SEHNR and CDR2 FQNEAQ come from the germline V gene (reference sequence). Trimming took 0 bases from V and 11 from J, leaving 20 bases between them. CDR3 size: 15 residues. The CDR3 loop is CASSLAPGHPFGEYF. CDR3 nucleotides: TGTGCCAGCAGCTTAGCCCCGGGACACCCCTTTGGGGAGTACTTC.

This clonotype came up many times. The chain links TRBV13 to TRBJ2-7; weak D call: TRBD2 (6 bases). CDR1 and CDR2 (germline): PRHDT, FYEKMQ (reference sequence). V was trimmed by 3 bases and J by 2 bases, leaving 14 bases between them. CDR3 length equals 15 residues. The CDR3 DNA sequence: TGTGCCAGCAGCTTCTGGGGGGATTTCCCCTACGAGCAGTACTTC. It translates to CASSFWGDFPYEQYF.

This clonotype occurred many times. This rearrangement joins TRBV6-1 to TRBJ1-5; perhaps TRBD1 as D (6 bases). This CDR3 has 16 residues. Trimming removed 6 bases from V and 4 bases from J, with 19 bases in between. Germline V gives CDR1 MNHNS, CDR2 SASEGT. The CDR3 nucleotides read TGTGCCAGCAGAGCGTTGACAGGCCAAGGGAATCAGCCCCAGCATTTT. It codes for CASRALTGQGNQPQHF.

This clonotype was observed many times. This sequence joins TRBV6-1 and TRBJ1-4; weak D call: TRBD1 (6 bases). Trimming shortened V by 0 bases and J by 8 bases, and 10 bases separated the two germline ends. This CDR3 comprises 14 residues. The germline gives CDR1 MNHNS, CDR2 SASEGT. The CDR3 DNA sequence: TGTGCCAGCAGTGAAGCGGCAGGGGCCGAAAAACTGTTTTTT. Amino acids: CASSEAAGAEKLFF.

This clonotype was seen a few times. This chain uses TRBV7-9 with TRBJ1-2; D gene ambiguous. This CDR3 contains 13 residues. The ends were cut back, 6 bases at V and 3 bases at J, with 11 bases in the middle. Per germline, CDR1 SEHNR and CDR2 FQNEAQ (reference sequence). This CDR3 is CASRREEDYGYTF. CDR3 DNA sequence: TGTGCCAGCAGGCGAGAGGAGGACTATGGCTACACCTTC.

In nucleotides, the CDR3 is TGTGCCAGCAGCCAGGTCGCAGGGGGAGACTATGGCTACACCTTC. Its protein product is CASSQVAGGDYGYTF. The V and J genes are TRBV5-4 and TRBJ1-2, with 7 nucleotides matching TRBD1. V shed 4 bases and J 3 bases; nucleotides not matched to a gene: 9. The germline V gene has CDR1 SGHNT and CDR2 YYREEE (reference sequence). The CDR3 totals 15 residues.

To note about this clonotype: A much larger clone lies one base from this, so it may be a read error. The V and J genes are TRBV5-1 and TRBJ2-2, with 10 bases aligning to TRBD2. CDR1 and CDR2 (germline): SGHRS, YFSETQ. The ends lost 4 bases at V and 4 bases at J; junction bases unmatched: 13. The CDR3 covers 18 residues. The CDR3 region is CASSNRGLAGVSTGELFF. The CDR3 nucleotides are TGCGCCAGCAGCAACCGAGGCCTAGCGGGAGTGTCCACCGGGGAGCTGTTTTTT.

The sample holds many counts of this clonotype. This sequence joins TRBV27 and TRBJ2-7; 9 bases match TRBD1. The CDR3 extends over 14 amino acids. Looked up from germline, CDR1 is MNHEY and CDR2 is SMNVEV (reference sequence). V was clipped by 5 bases and J by 4 bases; unmatched bases: 6. The CDR3 DNA follows: TGTGCCAGCAGTCGGACAGGGGAGAGGTACGAGCAGTACTTC. Amino acids: CASSRTGERYEQYF.

The chain recombines TRBV5-1 with TRBJ2-5; 11 bases agree with TRBD2. Losses at the gene ends were 1 base for V and 3 bases for J; bases not matched to a gene: 17. Germline CDR1 is SGHRS and CDR2 is YFSETQ. The CDR3 runs 20 residues. DNA of the CDR3: TGCGCCAGCAGCTTGTGGTCGGCTAGCGGGGGGCCCCTTTTAAAAGAGACCCAGTACTTC. The encoded protein is CASSLWSASGGPLLKETQYF.

This clonotype was seen many times. The CDR3 DNA follows: TGTGCCAGCAGCCGGGGACAGGGGGTGCGTACAGATACGCAGTATTTT. Translation gives CASSRGQGVRTDTQYF. The chain joins TRBV12-3 or TRBV12-4 to TRBJ2-3, with 11 bases matching TRBD1. This CDR3 has 16 amino acids. V trimming: 6 bases; J trimming: 3 bases; junction bases outside the gene matches: 8.

This clonotype occurred many times. This chain connects TRBV2 to TRBJ2-3; D might be TRBD1 (6 bases). The germline V gene encodes CDR1 SNHLY and CDR2 FYNNEI. This CDR3 has 13 residues. Trimming shortened V by 6 bases and J by 7 bases, and 14 bases separated the two germline ends. The chain's CDR3 is CASSVVGQNTQYF. CDR3 in DNA: TGTGCCAGCAGCGTAGTAGGACAGAATACGCAGTATTTT.

This clonotype was seen a few times. The chain carries TRBV6-1 and TRBJ2-7; 7 bases match TRBD1. CDR3 length: 15 residues. The germline CDR1 and CDR2 sequences are MNHNS and SASEGT. Trimming cost V 6 bases and J 1 base; bases outside gene matches: 9. CDR3 amino acids: CASRQGQEISYEQYF. CDR3 DNA sequence: TGTGCCAGCAGACAAGGACAGGAAATTTCCTACGAGCAGTACTTC.

This chain links TRBV2 with TRBJ2-3; 9 bases are a match to TRBD2. This CDR3 has 16 amino acids. Germline V gives CDR1 SNHLY, CDR2 FYNNEI. V shed 3 bases and J 4 bases; nucleotides not matched to a gene: 8. The CDR3 sequence: CASSEAVAGVPDTQYF. The CDR3 nucleotides read TGTGCCAGCAGTGAGGCCGTAGCGGGAGTCCCAGATACGCAGTATTTT.

In its sample, this clonotype was seen many times. The chain is built from TRBV11-2 and TRBJ2-1; 10 bases map to TRBD2. The V segment lost 2 bases and the J segment 5 bases; nucleotides outside the gene matches: 6. The CDR3 spans 16 residues. The germline V gene encodes CDR1 SGHAT and CDR2 FQNNGV. CDR3 residues: CASSLTTSGTNNEQFF. As DNA, the CDR3 is TGTGCCAGCAGCTTAACTACTAGCGGGACAAACAATGAGCAGTTCTTC.

This clonotype was seen only a few times. The chain employs TRBV7-3 and TRBJ2-7; 13 nucleotides align to TRBD2. This CDR3 comprises 16 residues. The trim removed 5 bases at V and 6 bases at J, leaving 10 bases unmatched. Germline loops: CDR1 SGHTA, CDR2 FQGTGA. CDR3: CASSTSLAGGPIEQYF. Here the CDR3 DNA reads TGTGCCAGCAGCACCTCACTAGCGGGAGGGCCCATCGAGCAGTACTTC.

This clonotype has a handful of counts. The chain recombines TRBV29-1 with TRBJ2-6; no clear D. This CDR3 comprises 17 residues. Germline V gene data show CDR1 as SQVTM and CDR2 as ANQGSEA. Trimming removed 3 bases at V and 2 bases at J, with 17 bases between. CDR3 sequence (DNA): TGCAGCGTTGATGGCACTCCCGGTTTGGCTGGGGCCAACGTCCTGACTTTC. It yields the protein CSVDGTPGLAGANVLTF.

Ten or more counts support this clonotype. The chain uses TRBV20-1 and TRBJ2-1; 10 bases are a match to TRBD2. The junction had 7 bases not matched to a gene; V was cut back by 0 bases and J by 8 bases. The CDR3 extends over 15 amino acids. The V gene's germline CDR1 is DFQATT and CDR2 SNEGSKA (reference sequence). The CDR3 loop is CSARDRLAGVYEQFF. In DNA form, the CDR3 reads TGCAGTGCTAGAGATCGTCTAGCGGGGGTATATGAGCAGTTCTTC.

The genes are TRBV18 and TRBJ1-4; 8 bases line up with TRBD1. The germline CDR1 and CDR2 sequences are KGHSH and LQKENI. J lost 8 bases, V lost 3 bases, and 8 bases had no gene match. This CDR3 region has 15 residues. This chain's CDR3 is CASSPEGRGREKLFF. The CDR3 region has the DNA TGTGCCAGCTCACCGGAGGGCAGGGGGCGCGAAAAACTGTTTTTT.

This clonotype was seen repeatedly, ten times or more. The genes are TRBV3-1 and TRBJ1-2; TRBD1 matches 7 bases. Germline CDR1 reads LGHDT; CDR2 reads YNNKEL (reference sequence). The CDR3 totals 14 residues. V lost 4 bases to trimming and J lost 8 bases; unmatched junction nucleotides: 10. For the CDR3, the DNA is TGTGCCAGCAGCCTAGAGGCGACAGGGTACGGCTACACCTTC. It is translated as CASSLEATGYGYTF.

This clonotype was counted many times. DNA for the CDR3: TGTGCCAGCTCTCCCGACAGTACTGAAGCTTTCTTT. Translating gives CASSPDSTEAFF. The chain has TRBV18 and TRBJ1-1; D might be TRBD1 (5 bases). There are 12 residues in the CDR3. Trimming cost V 6 bases and J 5 bases, with 10 bases left between them. Germline CDR1 is KGHSH and CDR2 is LQKENI.

In its sample, this clonotype was seen many times. V gene TRBV7-8 combines with J gene TRBJ1-5; TRBD1 aligns across 8 bases. The CDR3 extends over 16 amino acids. Germline CDR1 is SGHVS and CDR2 is FQNEAQ. Trimming removed 1 base from V and 6 bases from J; junction bases left unmatched: 8. The CDR3 sequence is CASSLDRGIAIQPQHF. The CDR3 DNA follows: TGTGCCAGCAGCTTAGACAGGGGGATCGCCATTCAGCCCCAGCATTTT.

Many counts were recorded for this clonotype. V gene TRBV10-3 combines with J gene TRBJ2-7; 10 nucleotides agree with TRBD2. V trimming: 2 bases; J trimming: 3 bases; junction bases outside the gene matches: 4. CDR1 and CDR2 (germline): ENHRY, SYGVKD. CDR3 length: 15 residues. The CDR3 loop is CAISEGGLANYEQYF. The CDR3 bases are TGTGCCATCAGTGAGGGGGGACTAGCGAACTACGAGCAGTACTTC.

This clonotype was picked up many times. The rearrangement joins TRBV5-1 to TRBJ2-2, with 7 bases aligning to TRBD1. Germline assignment: CDR1 SGHRS and CDR2 YFSETQ. V shed 4 bases and J 1 base; nucleotides not matched to a gene: 7. The CDR3 has 16 residues. The CDR3 DNA reads TGCGCCAGCAGCCTGACCGGGACAGTGAACACCGGGGAGCTGTTTTTT. Translated: CASSLTGTVNTGELFF.

This clonotype was counted many times. V is TRBV3-1 and J is TRBJ2-2; 9 nucleotides agree with TRBD1. Unmatched junction bases numbered 10, after V lost 4 bases and J lost 7 bases. CDR3 length: 16 residues. Germline CDR1 and CDR2: LGHDT and YNNKEL (reference sequence). CDR3 nucleotide sequence: TGTGCCAGCAGCCTCGGGACAGGGTCTTATGTCGGGGAGCTGTTTTTT. It translates to CASSLGTGSYVGELFF. The variable domain in full, with the rest retrieved from reference TRBV3-1 and TRBJ2-2, is DTAVSQTPKYLVTQMGNDKSIKCEQNLGHDTMYWYKQDSKKFLKIMFSYNNKELIINETVPNRFSPKSPDKAHLNLHINSLELGDSAVYFCASSLGTGSYVGELFFGEGSRLTVL.

This clonotype has a handful of counts. The chain employs TRBV9 and TRBJ2-7; no clear D. This CDR3 region has 14 residues. Trimming removed 2 bases from V and 2 bases from J, with 11 bases in between. Germline CDR1 is SGDLS and CDR2 is YYNGEE. The CDR3 reads CASSVGLVTYEQYF. CDR3 coding DNA: TGTGCCAGCAGCGTTGGCCTAGTTACCTACGAGCAGTACTTC.

This chain links TRBV4-1 with TRBJ2-3, with D unresolved. Germline CDR1 is MGHRA and CDR2 is YSYEKL. CDR3 length equals 13 residues. Trimming left V 4 bases short and J 2 bases short, with 7 bases between. In DNA form, the CDR3 reads TGCGCCAGCAGCCTCTATCACACAGATACGCAGTATTTT. The encoded protein is CASSLYHTDTQYF.

In its sample, this clonotype was seen many times. The chain is built from TRBV19 and TRBJ1-1; 8 nucleotides line up with TRBD1. CDR1 is LNHDA, CDR2 SQIVND, per germline (reference sequence). The CDR3 has 17 amino acids. J gave up 5 bases and V 8 bases, and 19 bases lay outside the gene matches. The DNA for the CDR3 is TGTGCCAGTCATCATTGGGCCAGGGGGCCTCGGGAAACTGAAGCTTTCTTT. The encoded protein is CASHHWARGPRETEAFF.